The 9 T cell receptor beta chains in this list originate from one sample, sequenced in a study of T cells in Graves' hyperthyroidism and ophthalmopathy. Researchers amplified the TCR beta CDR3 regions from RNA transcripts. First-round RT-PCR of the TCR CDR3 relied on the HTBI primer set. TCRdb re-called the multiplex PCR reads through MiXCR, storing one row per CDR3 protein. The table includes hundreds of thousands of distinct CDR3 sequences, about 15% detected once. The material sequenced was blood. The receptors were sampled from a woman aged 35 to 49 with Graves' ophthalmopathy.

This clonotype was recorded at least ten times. CDR3 sequence reads: CASGLVQTGSYEQYF. The CDR3 DNA reads TGTGCTAGTGGTTTGGTACAGACAGGTAGCTACGAGCAGTACTTC. V usage is TRBV12-5 and J usage is TRBJ2-7; D is perhaps TRBD1 (6 bases). The V end lost 0 bases, the J end lost 3 bases, and 12 bases lay between the germline ends. Per germline, CDR1 LGHNT and CDR2 FRNRAP. The CDR3 extends over 15 amino acids.

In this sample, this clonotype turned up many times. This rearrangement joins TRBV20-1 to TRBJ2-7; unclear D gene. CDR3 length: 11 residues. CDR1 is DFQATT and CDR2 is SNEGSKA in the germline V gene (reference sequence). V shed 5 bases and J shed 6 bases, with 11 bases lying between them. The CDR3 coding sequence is TGCAGTGCTTCCAACCAAGCCGAGCAGTACTTC. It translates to CSASNQAEQYF.

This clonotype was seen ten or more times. CDR3 in amino acids: CASSYPGLVYEQYF. The DNA of the CDR3 is TGTGCCAGCAGTTACCCCGGACTCGTCTACGAGCAGTACTTC. This rearrangement joins TRBV6-2 or TRBV6-3 to TRBJ2-7, with a tentative D call TRBD2 (5 bases). Deletions cut 2 bases from V and 3 bases from J, with 11 bases between. This CDR3 contains 14 residues. Per germline, CDR1 MNHEY and CDR2 SVGEGT.

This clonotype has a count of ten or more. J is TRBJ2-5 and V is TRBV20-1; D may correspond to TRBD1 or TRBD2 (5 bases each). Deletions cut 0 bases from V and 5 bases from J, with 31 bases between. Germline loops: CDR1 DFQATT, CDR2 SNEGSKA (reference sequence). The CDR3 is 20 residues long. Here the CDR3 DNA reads TGCAGTGCTAGAGATGGGGTGGGGAGAGGGGTGGTCCAATCGGCGGAGACCCAGTACTTC. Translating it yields CSARDGVGRGVVQSAETQYF.

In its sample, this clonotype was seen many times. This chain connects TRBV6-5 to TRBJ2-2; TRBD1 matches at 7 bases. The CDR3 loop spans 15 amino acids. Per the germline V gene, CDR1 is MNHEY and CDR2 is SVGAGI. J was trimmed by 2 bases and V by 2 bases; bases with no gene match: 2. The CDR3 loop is CASSYRDSNTGELFF. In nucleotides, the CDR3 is TGTGCCAGCAGTTACCGGGACAGCAACACCGGGGAGCTGTTTTTT.

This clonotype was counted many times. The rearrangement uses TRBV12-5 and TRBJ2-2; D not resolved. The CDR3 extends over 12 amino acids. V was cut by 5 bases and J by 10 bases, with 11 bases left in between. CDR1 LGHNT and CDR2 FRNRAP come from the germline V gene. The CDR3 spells CASGPDVLELFF. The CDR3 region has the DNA TGTGCTAGTGGTCCGGACGTTTTGGAGCTGTTTTTT.

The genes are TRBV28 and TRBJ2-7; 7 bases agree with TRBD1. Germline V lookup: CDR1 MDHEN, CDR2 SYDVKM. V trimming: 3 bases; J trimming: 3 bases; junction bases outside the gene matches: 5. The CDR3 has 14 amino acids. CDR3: CASSLEGQDYEQYF. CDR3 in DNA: TGTGCCAGCAGTTTGGAAGGACAGGACTACGAGCAGTACTTC.

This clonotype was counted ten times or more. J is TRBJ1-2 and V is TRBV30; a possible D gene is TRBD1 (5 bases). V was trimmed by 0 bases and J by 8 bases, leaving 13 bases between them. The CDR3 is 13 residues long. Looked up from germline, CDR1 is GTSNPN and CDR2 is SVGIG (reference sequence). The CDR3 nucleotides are TGTGCCTGGAGTGTACACGGGGCGGGAGGCTACACCTTC. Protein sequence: CAWSVHGAGGYTF.

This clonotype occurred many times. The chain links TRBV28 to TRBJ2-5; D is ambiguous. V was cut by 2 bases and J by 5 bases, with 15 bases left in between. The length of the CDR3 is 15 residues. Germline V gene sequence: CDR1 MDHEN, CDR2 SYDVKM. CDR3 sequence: CASSLKRVSLETQYF. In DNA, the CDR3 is TGTGCCAGCAGTTTAAAAAGGGTTTCCTTGGAGACCCAGTACTTC.